Each of the 4 T cell receptor beta chains below was sequenced from the same sample in a study of shared clonotypes between healthy human individuals. Using immunoSEQ multiplex PCR, the repertoire was profiled, and TCRdb retains in-frame clones only, with some absent. The sample yields some 1 million clones, roughly 70% seen once. Sequences were obtained from memory CD4+ T cells sorted from blood. Noted subset: CD45RA-negative fraction. These receptors came from a man between 18 and 29 years old in good health.

The rearrangement joins TRBV11-2 to TRBJ2-1; 9 positions agree with TRBD1. This CDR3 is built from 16 residues. In germline, CDR1 is SGHAT, CDR2 FQNNGV. After removal of 2 bases from V and 6 bases from J, the junction contained 8 bases not matched to a gene. CDR3 sequence (DNA): TGTGCCAGCAGCTTAAGATGGACAGGGGCCCTCAATGAGCAGTTCTTC. This translates into CASSLRWTGALNEQFF.

This clone has only a few counts. The J gene is TRBJ2-3, the V gene TRBV11-2, with 9 bases matching TRBD2. Germline V gives CDR1 SGHAT, CDR2 FQNNGV. The CDR3 spans 15 residues. V lost 6 bases and J lost 4; bases outside the gene matches: 8. CDR3 loop: CASSTDSGGPDTQYF. As DNA, the CDR3 is TGTGCCAGCAGTACCGATAGCGGGGGCCCAGATACGCAGTATTTT.

This clone has ten or more counts. The CDR3 spells CASRDNNNSPLHF. CDR3 nucleotide sequence: TGCGCCAGCAGGGACAACAATAATTCACCCCTCCACTTT. This chain uses TRBV10-1 with TRBJ1-6, with TRBD1 as a possible D gene (5 bases). Germline lookup yields CDR1 WNHNN and CDR2 SYGVQD (reference sequence). The V gene lost 6 bases and the J gene lost 5 bases, with 8 bases spanning the gap. The CDR3 has 13 residues.

V gene TRBV6-1 combines with J gene TRBJ1-1; D is undetermined. The V and J ends lost 7 bases and 0 bases respectively, with 9 bases between them. The CDR3 totals 13 residues. Looked up from germline, CDR1 is MNHNS and CDR2 is SASEGT. CDR3: CASTRVLNTEAFF. DNA of the CDR3: TGTGCCAGCACACGGGTCCTGAACACTGAAGCTTTCTTT.